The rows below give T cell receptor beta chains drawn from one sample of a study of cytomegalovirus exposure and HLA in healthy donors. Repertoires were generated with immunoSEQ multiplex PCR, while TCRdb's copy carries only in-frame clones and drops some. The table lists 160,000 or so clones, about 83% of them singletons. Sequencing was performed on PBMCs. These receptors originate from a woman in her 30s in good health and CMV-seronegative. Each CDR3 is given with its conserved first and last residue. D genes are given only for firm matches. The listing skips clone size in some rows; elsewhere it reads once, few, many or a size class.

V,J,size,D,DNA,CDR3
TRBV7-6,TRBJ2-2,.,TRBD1,TGTGCCAGCAGCTTAGGGACAGGGGATTTAGGGGAGCTGTTTTTT,CASSLGTGDLGELFF
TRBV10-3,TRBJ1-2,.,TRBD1,TGTGCCATCAGTGATCCGGGACAGTCTAACTATGGCTACACCTTC,CAISDPGQSNYGYTF
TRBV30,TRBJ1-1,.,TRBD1,TGTGCCTTCCTACAGGGGGGTCACACTGAAGCTTTCTTT,CAFLQGGHTEAFF
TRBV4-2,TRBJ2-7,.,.,TGTGCCAGCAGCCGTCAGGTGAATGAGCAGTACTTC,CASSRQVNEQYF
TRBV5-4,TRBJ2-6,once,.,TGTGCCAGCAGCTGGGGGACTGCTGGGGCCAACGTCCTGACTTTC,CASSWGTAGANVLTF
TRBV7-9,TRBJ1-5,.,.,TGTGCCAGCAGCTCATATCAGGGGACAAAAAATCAGCCCCAGCATTTT,CASSSYQGTKNQPQHF
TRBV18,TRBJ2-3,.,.,TGTGCCAGCTCCCAGCGCGGGTTAGGTACAGATACGCAGTATTTT,CASSQRGLGTDTQYF
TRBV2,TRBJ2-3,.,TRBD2,TGTGCCAGCAGTGCCCTAGCGGGTGGCTCTAGCACAGATACGCAGTATTTT,CASSALAGGSSTDTQYF
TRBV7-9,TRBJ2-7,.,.,TGTGCCAGCAGCTTGGGGAGCTATTACGAGCAGTACTTC,CASSLGSYYEQYF
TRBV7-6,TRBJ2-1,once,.,TGTGCCAGCAGCTTAGATAGCTACGGGGAGCAGTTCTTC,CASSLDSYGEQFF
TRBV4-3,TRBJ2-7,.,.,TGCGCCAGCAGCCAAGATCGGAGGGGGGGCTCAAACGAGCAGTACTTC,CASSQDRRGGSNEQYF
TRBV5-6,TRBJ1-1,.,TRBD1,TGTGCCAGCAGCCACCTTTACAGGGGATTGAGCACTGAAGCTTTCTTT,CASSHLYRGLSTEAFF
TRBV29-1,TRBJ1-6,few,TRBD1,TGCAGCGTCACCGACAGGGTCGGCTCACCCCTCCACTTT,CSVTDRVGSPLHF
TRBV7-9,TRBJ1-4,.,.,TGTGCCAGCAGCTCAGGGAAATGGAATGAAAAACTGTTTTTT,CASSSGKWNEKLFF
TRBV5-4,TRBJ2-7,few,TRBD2,TGTGCCAGCAGCCCAGCGGGACTCCCTCTCGAGCAGTACTTC,CASSPAGLPLEQYF
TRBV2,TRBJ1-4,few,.,TGTGCCAGCAGTGAATGGACAGCGGCGGATGAAAAACTGTTTTTT,CASSEWTAADEKLFF
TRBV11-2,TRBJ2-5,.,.,TGTGCCATCAGCCCACAAGAGACCCAGTACTTC,CAISPQETQYF
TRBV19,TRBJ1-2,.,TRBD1,TGTGCCAGTAAGGCGAACGCGGACAGGGGGCGTATTTACACCTTC,CASKANADRGRIYTF
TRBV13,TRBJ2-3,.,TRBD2,TGTGCCAGCAGCTTTACAGAATCGGGACTAGCGGGGGGAAGAGTTAGCACAGATACGCAGTATTTT,CASSFTESGLAGGRVSTDTQYF
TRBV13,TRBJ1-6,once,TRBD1,TGTGCCAGCAGCCGACAGGGAAATAATTCACCCCTCCACTTT,CASSRQGNNSPLHF
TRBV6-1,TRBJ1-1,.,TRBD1,TGTGCCAGCAGTGATATACAGGGGGCTGGGGAAGCTTTCTTT,CASSDIQGAGEAFF
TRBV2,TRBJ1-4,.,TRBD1,TGTGCCAGCAGTGAAGCGCTGTGGGACAGGGCGCAAAAACTGTTTTTT,CASSEALWDRAQKLFF
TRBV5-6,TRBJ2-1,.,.,TGTGCCAGCAGCTTGGTTGCGGCCCGAGACAATGAGCAGTTCTTC,CASSLVAARDNEQFF
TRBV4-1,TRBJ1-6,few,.,TGCGCCAGCAGCCAAGGGGACTCAAATTCAGATACGCTCCACTTT,CASSQGDSNSDTLHF
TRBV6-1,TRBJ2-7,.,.,TGTGCCAGCAGTGAAAATCGGTGGAGCCTCGAGCAGTACTTC,CASSENRWSLEQYF
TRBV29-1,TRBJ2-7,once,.,TGCAGCGTTCTCGGGTCCTACGAGCAGTACTTC,CSVLGSYEQYF
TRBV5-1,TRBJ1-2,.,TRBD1,TGCGCCAGCAGCACCGGGACAGTTAACTATGGCTACACCTTC,CASSTGTVNYGYTF
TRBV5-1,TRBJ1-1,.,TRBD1,TGCGCCAGCAGCTTGGGACTTACAGGGGGCGTTACTGAAGCTTTCTTT,CASSLGLTGGVTEAFF
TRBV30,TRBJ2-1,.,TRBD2,TGTGCCTGGAGTCCTTCCTGGACTAGCGGGGGCAATGAGCAGTTCTTC,CAWSPSWTSGGNEQFF
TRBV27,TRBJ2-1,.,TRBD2,TGTGCCAGCAGGAGACTAGCGGGGGGGCTCTATGAGCAGTTCTTC,CASRRLAGGLYEQFF
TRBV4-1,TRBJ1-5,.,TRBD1,TGCGCCAGCAGCCAAGATTCTAAGACAGGGGGTTTTTGGCCCCAGCATTTT,CASSQDSKTGGFWPQHF
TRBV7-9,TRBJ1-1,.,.,TGTGCCAGCAGCTTGAATTTTGGAGACACTGAAGCTTTCTTT,CASSLNFGDTEAFF
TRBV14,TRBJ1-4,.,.,TGTGCCAGCAGCCAAGGTCCAGGGATACATGAAAAACTGTTTTTT,CASSQGPGIHEKLFF
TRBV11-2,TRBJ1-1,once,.,TGTGCCAGCAGCCCAGGAGTATTGGGGGCGGTCTCCGGCACTGAAGCTTTCTTT,CASSPGVLGAVSGTEAFF
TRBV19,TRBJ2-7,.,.,TGTGCCAGTAGTTTGGCAGGGATCTCCTACGAGCAGTACTTC,CASSLAGISYEQYF
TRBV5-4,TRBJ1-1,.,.,TGTGCCAGCAGCTTGTGGCAGGGGAACACTGAAGCTTTCTTT,CASSLWQGNTEAFF
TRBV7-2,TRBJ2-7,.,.,TGTGCCAGCAGCTTAGGCGGCCTATCCTACGAGCAGTACTTC,CASSLGGLSYEQYF
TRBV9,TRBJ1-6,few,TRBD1,TGTGCCAGCAGCGTAGGGGACAGGGGACAGAATTCACCCCTCCACTTT,CASSVGDRGQNSPLHF
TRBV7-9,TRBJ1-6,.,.,TGTGCCAGCAGCTTATTGCCCGGAGAAAATTCACCCCTCCACTTT,CASSLLPGENSPLHF
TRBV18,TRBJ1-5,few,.,TGTGCCAGCTCACCAGGGGCGGTAAGCAATCAGCCCCAGCATTTT,CASSPGAVSNQPQHF
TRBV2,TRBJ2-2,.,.,TGTGCCAGCCATGACAGAGCCTTAAACACCGGGGAGCTGTTTTTT,CASHDRALNTGELFF
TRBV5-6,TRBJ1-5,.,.,TGTGCCAGCAGCTTGCATAGATATCAGCCCCAGCATTTT,CASSLHRYQPQHF
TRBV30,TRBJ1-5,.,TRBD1,TGTGCCTGGAGCGTAAAGCTATCGGACAGGGGCTCTCTTCATTTT,CAWSVKLSDRGSLHF
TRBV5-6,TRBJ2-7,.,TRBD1,TGTGCCAGCAGTTTGAACCGGGGGACAGGGCCTTCCTACGAGCAGTACTTC,CASSLNRGTGPSYEQYF